These 10 T cell receptor beta chains share one sample of origin, sequenced in a study of cytomegalovirus exposure and HLA in healthy donors. The PCR made use of 60 Vbeta and 13 Jbeta primers. The protocol was immunoSEQ multiplex PCR, while the TCRdb copy is restricted to in-frame clones and leaves out a portion. Here the sample spans 200,000 or so clones, roughly four fifths being singletons. Source material: PBMCs. These receptor sequences come from a woman aged 25 to 45 in good health and CMV-seropositive.

The rearrangement links TRBV10-3 to TRBJ2-2, with D possibly matching TRBD2 (5 bases). The CDR3 is 14 amino acids. The germline V and J ends were trimmed by 6 bases and 4 bases, with 12 bases remaining between them. The germline V gene encodes CDR1 ENHRY and CDR2 SYGVKD. In DNA form, the CDR3 reads TGTGCCATCAGGAGGGAAGGCGGCACCGGGGAGCTGTTTTTT. It specifies CAIRREGGTGELFF.

The chain couples TRBV25-1 to TRBJ2-7; TRBD1 agrees at 7 bases. Germline CDR1 is MGHDK and CDR2 is SYGVNS. V lost 6 bases and J lost 6; bases outside the gene matches: 14. This CDR3 spans 15 amino acids. The CDR3 reads CASSQGKGAPREQYF. CDR3 nucleotide sequence: TGTGCCAGCAGCCAGGGAAAGGGGGCTCCGCGCGAGCAGTACTTC.

This chain joins TRBV9 and TRBJ2-4, with 16 bases fitting TRBD2. The CDR3 totals 17 residues. V lost 0 bases to trimming and J lost 4 bases; unmatched junction nucleotides: 1. Germline CDR1 SGDLS, CDR2 YYNGEE. Here the CDR3 reads CASSVAGLAGGKNIQYF. The CDR3 nucleotides read TGTGCCAGCAGCGTAGCGGGACTAGCGGGGGGGAAAAACATTCAGTACTTC. The complete variable domain, with remaining parts taken from reference TRBV9 and TRBJ2-4, reads DSGVTQTPKHLITATGQRVTLRCSPRSGDLSVYWYQQSLDQGLQFLIQYYNGEERAKGNILERFSAQQFPDLHSELNLSSLELGDSALYFCASSVAGLAGGKNIQYFGAGTRLSVL.

The chain combines TRBV28 with TRBJ1-2, with TRBD1 matching 9 bases. The germline CDR1 and CDR2 sequences are MDHEN and SYDVKM. Trimming cost V 6 bases and J 0 bases; bases outside gene matches: 5. The CDR3 consists of 15 residues. CDR3 DNA sequence: TGTGCCAGCAGGGGGACAGGGACTGCTAACTATGGCTACACCTTC. Amino acids: CASRGTGTANYGYTF.

This chain's CDR3 is CASSLDAGSANEKLFF. CDR3 DNA sequence: TGCGCCAGCAGCTTGGACGCGGGATCAGCAAATGAAAAACTGTTTTTT. The J gene is TRBJ1-4, the V gene TRBV5-1, with D unclear. Germline CDR1 reads SGHRS; CDR2 reads YFSETQ. With 0 bases removed from V and 5 bases from J, the gap between germline ends came to 14 bases. The CDR3 spans 16 residues.

The V and J genes are TRBV2 and TRBJ2-6; 16 nucleotides match TRBD2. The junction had 4 bases not matched to a gene; V was cut back by 6 bases and J by 5 bases. The CDR3 loop spans 17 amino acids. Germline-derived CDR1 and CDR2 are SNHLY and FYNNEI. This CDR3 is CASRGTSGRGRANVLTF. The CDR3 DNA reads as TGTGCCAGCAGGGGGACTAGCGGGAGGGGTAGGGCCAACGTCCTGACTTTC. The whole variable domain, remainder taken from reference TRBV2 and TRBJ2-6, is EPEVTQTPSHQVTQMGQEVILRCVPISNHLYFYWYRQILGQKVEFLVSFYNNEISEKSEIFDDQFSVERPDGSNFTLKIRSTKLEDSAMYFCASRGTSGRGRANVLTFGAGSRLTVL.

The V call is TRBV7-2, the J call TRBJ2-3, with D tentatively TRBD2 (6 bases). Trimming left V 0 bases short and J 12 bases short, with 13 bases between. The CDR3 has 13 amino acids. From germline, CDR1 is SGHTA and CDR2 FQGNSA. The CDR3 DNA sequence: TGTGCCAGCAGCTTAGCAACCGGGAGAATTCAGTATTTT. Its translation: CASSLATGRIQYF.

V usage is TRBV7-9 and J usage is TRBJ1-1; the D gene is possibly TRBD1 (6 bases). The CDR3 contains 15 residues. The V gene's germline CDR1 is SEHNR and CDR2 FQNEAQ (reference sequence). Between the trimmed V and J ends, which lost 5 bases and 2 bases, there was a span of 15 bases. In nucleotides, the CDR3 is TGTGCCAGCAGCCCCCGACAGGTTACCAACACTGAAGCTTTCTTT. It specifies CASSPRQVTNTEAFF.

The chain employs TRBV19 and TRBJ1-1; D unresolved. The CDR3 length is 15 residues. Trimming removed 4 bases from V and 4 bases from J, with 16 bases in between. Germline V gene sequence: CDR1 LNHDA, CDR2 SQIVND (reference sequence). As DNA, the CDR3 is TGTGCCAGTAGTAAACAGCCGATTTCGGTCACTGAAGCTTTCTTT. It specifies CASSKQPISVTEAFF. The full variable domain, with the rest looked up from reference TRBV19 and TRBJ1-1, is DGGITQSPKYLFRKEGQNVTLSCEQNLNHDAMYWYRQDPGQGLRLIYYSQIVNDFQKGDIAEGYSVSREKKESFPLTVTSAQKNPTAFYLCASSKQPISVTEAFFGQGTRLTVV.

This chain links TRBV18 with TRBJ1-1, with TRBD1 matching over 8 bases. Trimming removed 5 bases from V and 1 base from J; junction bases left unmatched: 0. Germline-derived CDR1 and CDR2 are KGHSH and LQKENI. This CDR3 has 13 residues. The CDR3 region is CASSTGGNTEAFF. DNA of the CDR3: TGTGCCAGCTCAACAGGGGGGAACACTGAAGCTTTCTTT.